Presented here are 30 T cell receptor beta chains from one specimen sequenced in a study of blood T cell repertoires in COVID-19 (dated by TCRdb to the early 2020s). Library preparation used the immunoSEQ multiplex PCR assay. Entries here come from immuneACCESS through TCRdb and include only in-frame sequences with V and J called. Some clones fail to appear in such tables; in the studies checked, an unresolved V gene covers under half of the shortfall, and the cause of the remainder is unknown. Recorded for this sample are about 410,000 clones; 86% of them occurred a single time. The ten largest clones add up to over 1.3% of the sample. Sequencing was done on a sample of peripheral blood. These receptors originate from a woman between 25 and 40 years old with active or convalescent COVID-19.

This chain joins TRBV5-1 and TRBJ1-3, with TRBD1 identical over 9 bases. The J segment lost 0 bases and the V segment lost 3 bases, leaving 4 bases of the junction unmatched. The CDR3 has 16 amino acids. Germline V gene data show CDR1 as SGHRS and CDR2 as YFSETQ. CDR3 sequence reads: CASSSGTGNSGNTIYF. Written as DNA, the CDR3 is TGCGCCAGCAGCTCAGGGACAGGGAACTCTGGAAACACCATATATTTT.

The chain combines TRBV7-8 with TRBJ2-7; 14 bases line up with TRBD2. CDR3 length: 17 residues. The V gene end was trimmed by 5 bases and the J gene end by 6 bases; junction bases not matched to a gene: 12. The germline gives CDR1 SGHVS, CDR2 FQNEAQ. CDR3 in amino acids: CASSEGLAGEGRIEQYF. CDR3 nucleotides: TGTGCCAGCAGCGAGGGACTAGCGGGAGAAGGGCGGATCGAGCAGTACTTC. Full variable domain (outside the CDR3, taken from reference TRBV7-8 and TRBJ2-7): GAGVSQSPRYKVAKRGQDVALRCDPISGHVSLFWYQQALGQGPEFLTYFQNEAQLDKSGLPSDRFFAERPEGSVSTLKIQRTQQEDSAVYLCASSEGLAGEGRIEQYFGPGTRLTVT.

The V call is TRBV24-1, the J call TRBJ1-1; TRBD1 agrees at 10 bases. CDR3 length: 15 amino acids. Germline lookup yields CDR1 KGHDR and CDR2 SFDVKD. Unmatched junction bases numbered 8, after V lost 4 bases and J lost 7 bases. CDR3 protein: CATSEGSDRGFEAFF. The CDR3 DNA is TGTGCCACCAGTGAGGGGTCGGACAGGGGGTTTGAAGCTTTCTTT.

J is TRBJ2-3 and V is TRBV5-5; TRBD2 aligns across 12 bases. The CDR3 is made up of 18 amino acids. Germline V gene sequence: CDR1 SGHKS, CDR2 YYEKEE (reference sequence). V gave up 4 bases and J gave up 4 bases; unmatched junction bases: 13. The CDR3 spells CASSAPGLAGSVSDTQYF. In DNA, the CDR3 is TGTGCCAGCAGCGCACCCGGACTAGCGGGGAGTGTGTCAGATACGCAGTATTTT.

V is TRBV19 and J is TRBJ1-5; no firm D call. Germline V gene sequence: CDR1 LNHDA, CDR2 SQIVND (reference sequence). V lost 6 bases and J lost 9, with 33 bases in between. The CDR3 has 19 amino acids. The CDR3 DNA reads TGTGCCAGTAGCCCCGACCGGGCTCCGGGCTTCGATTATCGGGGGCCCCAGCATTTT. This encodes CASSPDRAPGFDYRGPQHF.

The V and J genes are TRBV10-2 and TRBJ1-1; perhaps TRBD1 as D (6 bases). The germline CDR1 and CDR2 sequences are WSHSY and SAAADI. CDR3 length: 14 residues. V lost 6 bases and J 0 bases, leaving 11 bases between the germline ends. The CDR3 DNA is TGCGCCAGCAGGGTCGGACAGTTGAACACTGAAGCTTTCTTT. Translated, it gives CASRVGQLNTEAFF.

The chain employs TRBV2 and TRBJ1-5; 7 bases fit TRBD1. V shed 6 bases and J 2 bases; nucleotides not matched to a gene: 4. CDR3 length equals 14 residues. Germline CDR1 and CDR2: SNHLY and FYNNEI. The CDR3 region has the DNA TGTGCCAGCAGAGTAACAGGGGGCAATCAGCCCCAGCATTTT. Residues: CASRVTGGNQPQHF.

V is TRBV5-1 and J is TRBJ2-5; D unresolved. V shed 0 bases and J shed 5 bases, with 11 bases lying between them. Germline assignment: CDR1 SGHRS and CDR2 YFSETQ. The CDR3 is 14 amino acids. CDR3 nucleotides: TGCGCCAGCAGCTTGGAACTTCACGGGGAGACCCAGTACTTC. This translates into CASSLELHGETQYF.

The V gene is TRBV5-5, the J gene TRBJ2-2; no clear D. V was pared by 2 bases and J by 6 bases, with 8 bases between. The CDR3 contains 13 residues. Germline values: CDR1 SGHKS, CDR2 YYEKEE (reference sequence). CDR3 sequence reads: CASSFRLAGELFF. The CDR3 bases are TGTGCCAGCAGCTTTCGGTTGGCCGGGGAGCTGTTTTTT.

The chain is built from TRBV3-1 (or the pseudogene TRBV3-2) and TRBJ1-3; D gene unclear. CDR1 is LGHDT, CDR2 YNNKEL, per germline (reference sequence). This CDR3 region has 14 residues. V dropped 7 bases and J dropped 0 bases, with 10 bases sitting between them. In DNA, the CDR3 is TGTGCCAGCACCGACACCACCTCTGGAAACACCATATATTTT. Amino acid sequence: CASTDTTSGNTIYF.

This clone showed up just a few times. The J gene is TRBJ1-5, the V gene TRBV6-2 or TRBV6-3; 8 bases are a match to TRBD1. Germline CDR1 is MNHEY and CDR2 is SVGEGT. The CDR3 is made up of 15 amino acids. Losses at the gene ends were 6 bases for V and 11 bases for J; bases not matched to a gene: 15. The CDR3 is CASSLGTGRKLSQHF. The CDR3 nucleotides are TGTGCCAGCAGCTTAGGGACAGGACGTAAACTTTCCCAGCATTTT.

The CDR3 DNA reads as TGCGCCAGCAGTGAGGCCGGGACAGGGGGCGGGATGGGCTACACCTTC. Residues: CASSEAGTGGGMGYTF. V gene TRBV10-2 combines with J gene TRBJ1-2; 12 bases match TRBD1. Germline trimming cut 2 bases from V and 8 bases from J; bases unmatched to any gene: 9. Germline values: CDR1 WSHSY, CDR2 SAAADI. The CDR3 contains 16 residues.

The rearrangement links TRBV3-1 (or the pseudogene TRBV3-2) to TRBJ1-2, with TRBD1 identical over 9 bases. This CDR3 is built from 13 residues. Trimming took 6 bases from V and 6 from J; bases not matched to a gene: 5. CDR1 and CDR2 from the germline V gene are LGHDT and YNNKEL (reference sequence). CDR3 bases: TGTGCCAGCAGGCCACAGGGGGCGCATGGCTACACCTTC. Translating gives CASRPQGAHGYTF.

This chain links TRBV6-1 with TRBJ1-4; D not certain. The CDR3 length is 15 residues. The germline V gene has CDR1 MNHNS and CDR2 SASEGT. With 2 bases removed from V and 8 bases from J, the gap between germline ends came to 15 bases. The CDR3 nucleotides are TGTGCCAGCAGTGAACCCGCCCCAAAAGAGGAAAAACTGTTTTTT. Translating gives CASSEPAPKEEKLFF.

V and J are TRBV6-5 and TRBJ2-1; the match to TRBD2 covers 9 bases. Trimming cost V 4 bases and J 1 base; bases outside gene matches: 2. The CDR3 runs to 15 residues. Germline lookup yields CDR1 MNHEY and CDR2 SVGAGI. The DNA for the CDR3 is TGTGCCAGCAGTTTAGCGGGAGAGTCCTACAATGAGCAGTTCTTC. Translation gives CASSLAGESYNEQFF.

The chain's CDR3 is CASSIGTGRQPQHF. The CDR3, as DNA: TGTGCCAGTAGTATAGGGACAGGGAGGCAGCCCCAGCATTTT. V gene TRBV19 combines with J gene TRBJ1-5; TRBD1 matches 8 bases. The germline gives CDR1 LNHDA, CDR2 SQIVND (reference sequence). CDR3 length: 14 residues. Trimming cost V 1 base and J 7 bases; bases outside gene matches: 3. The full variable domain, with the rest looked up from reference TRBV19 and TRBJ1-5, is DGGITQSPKYLFRKEGQNVTLSCEQNLNHDAMYWYRQDPGQGLRLIYYSQIVNDFQKGDIAEGYSVSREKKESFPLTVTSAQKNPTAFYLCASSIGTGRQPQHFGDGTRLSIL.

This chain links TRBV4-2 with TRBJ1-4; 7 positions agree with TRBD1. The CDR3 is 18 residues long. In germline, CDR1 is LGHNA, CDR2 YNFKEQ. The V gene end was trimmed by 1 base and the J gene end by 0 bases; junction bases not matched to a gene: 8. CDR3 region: CASSQVPGQRATNEKLFF. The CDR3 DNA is TGTGCCAGCAGCCAAGTACCGGGACAGCGTGCAACTAATGAAAAACTGTTTTTT.

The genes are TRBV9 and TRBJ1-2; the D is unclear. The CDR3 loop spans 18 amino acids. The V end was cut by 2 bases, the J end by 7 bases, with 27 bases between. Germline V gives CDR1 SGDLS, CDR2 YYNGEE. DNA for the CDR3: TGTGCCAGCAGCGTCCGTTCCCATTCGACACCCGGTCGCTCTGGCTACACCTTC. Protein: CASSVRSHSTPGRSGYTF.

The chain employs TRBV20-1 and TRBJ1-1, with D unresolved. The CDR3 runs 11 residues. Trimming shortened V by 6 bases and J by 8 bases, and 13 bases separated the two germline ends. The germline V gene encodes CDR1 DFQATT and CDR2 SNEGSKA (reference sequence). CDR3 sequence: CSAQRGPEAFF. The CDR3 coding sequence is TGCAGTGCGCAACGCGGCCCCGAAGCTTTCTTT.

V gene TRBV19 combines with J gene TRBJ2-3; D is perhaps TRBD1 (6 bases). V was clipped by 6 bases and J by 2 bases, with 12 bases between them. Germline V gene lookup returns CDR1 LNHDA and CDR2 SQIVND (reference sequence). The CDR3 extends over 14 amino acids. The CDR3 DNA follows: TGTGCCAGTAGGAACAGGGAAGACACAGATACGCAGTATTTT. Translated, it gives CASRNREDTDTQYF.

CDR3 DNA sequence: TGTGCCAGTAGTTACGGAGCCGCAGATACGCAGTATTTT. Translation: CASSYGAADTQYF. The chain joins TRBV19 to TRBJ2-3; D unclear. The CDR3 consists of 13 residues. V lost 5 bases and J lost 4, with 10 bases in between. CDR1 LNHDA and CDR2 SQIVND come from the germline V gene (reference sequence).

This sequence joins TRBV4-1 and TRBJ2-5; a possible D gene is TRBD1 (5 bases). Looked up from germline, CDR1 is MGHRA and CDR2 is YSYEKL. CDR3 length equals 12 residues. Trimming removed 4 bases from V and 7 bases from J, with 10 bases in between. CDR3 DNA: TGCGCCAGCAGCCTGCCTCAGGGGACCCAGTACTTC. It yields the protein CASSLPQGTQYF.

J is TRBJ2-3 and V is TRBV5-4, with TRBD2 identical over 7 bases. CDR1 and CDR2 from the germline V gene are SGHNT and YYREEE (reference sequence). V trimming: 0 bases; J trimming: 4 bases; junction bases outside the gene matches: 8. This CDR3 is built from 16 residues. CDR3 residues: CASSLGSSGIADTQYF. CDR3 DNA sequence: TGTGCCAGCAGCTTGGGGTCAAGCGGGATTGCAGATACGCAGTATTTT.

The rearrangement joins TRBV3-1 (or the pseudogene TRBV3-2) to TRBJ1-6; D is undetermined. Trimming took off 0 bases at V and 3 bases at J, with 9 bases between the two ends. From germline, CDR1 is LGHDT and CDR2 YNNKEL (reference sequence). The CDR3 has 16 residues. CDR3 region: CASSQESGSYNSPLHF. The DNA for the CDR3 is TGTGCCAGCAGCCAAGAATCAGGAAGCTATAATTCACCCCTCCACTTT.

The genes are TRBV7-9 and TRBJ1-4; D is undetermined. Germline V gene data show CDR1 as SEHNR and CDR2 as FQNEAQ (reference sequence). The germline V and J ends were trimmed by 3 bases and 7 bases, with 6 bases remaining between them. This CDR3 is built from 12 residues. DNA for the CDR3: TGTGCCAGCAGCTTCGCGGGTGAAAAACTGTTTTTT. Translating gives CASSFAGEKLFF.

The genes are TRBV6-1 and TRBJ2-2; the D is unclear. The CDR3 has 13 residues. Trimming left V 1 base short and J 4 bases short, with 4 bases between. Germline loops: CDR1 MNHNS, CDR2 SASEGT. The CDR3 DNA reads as TGTGCCAGCAGTGAAGTCCGCACCGGGGAGCTGTTTTTT. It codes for CASSEVRTGELFF.

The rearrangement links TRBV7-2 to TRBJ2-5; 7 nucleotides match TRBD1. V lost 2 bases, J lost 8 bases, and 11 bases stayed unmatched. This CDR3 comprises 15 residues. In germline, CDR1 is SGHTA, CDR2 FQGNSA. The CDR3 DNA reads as TGTGCCAGCAGCTTATGGTTGACCCCAGGGGGAACCCAGTACTTC. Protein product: CASSLWLTPGGTQYF.

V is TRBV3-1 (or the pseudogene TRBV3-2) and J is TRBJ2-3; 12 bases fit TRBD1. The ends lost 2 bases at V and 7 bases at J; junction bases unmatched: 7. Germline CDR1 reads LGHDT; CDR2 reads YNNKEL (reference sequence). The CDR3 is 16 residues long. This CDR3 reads CASSQPGQGAMNTQYF. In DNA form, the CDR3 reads TGTGCCAGCAGCCAACCGGGACAGGGGGCGATGAATACGCAGTATTTT.

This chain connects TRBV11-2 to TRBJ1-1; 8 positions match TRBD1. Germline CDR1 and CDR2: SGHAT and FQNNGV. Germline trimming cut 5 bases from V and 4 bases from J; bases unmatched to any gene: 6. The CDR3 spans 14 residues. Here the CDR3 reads CASSPQGAGTEAFF. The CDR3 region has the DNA TGTGCCAGCAGCCCGCAGGGGGCAGGCACTGAAGCTTTCTTT.

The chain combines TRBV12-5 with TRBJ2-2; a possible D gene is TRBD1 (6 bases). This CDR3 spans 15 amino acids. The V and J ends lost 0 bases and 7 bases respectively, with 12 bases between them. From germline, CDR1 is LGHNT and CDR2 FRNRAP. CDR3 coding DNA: TGTGCTAGTGGTTTGGTTTCAGGGGCGAACGGGGAGCTGTTTTTT. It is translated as CASGLVSGANGELFF.